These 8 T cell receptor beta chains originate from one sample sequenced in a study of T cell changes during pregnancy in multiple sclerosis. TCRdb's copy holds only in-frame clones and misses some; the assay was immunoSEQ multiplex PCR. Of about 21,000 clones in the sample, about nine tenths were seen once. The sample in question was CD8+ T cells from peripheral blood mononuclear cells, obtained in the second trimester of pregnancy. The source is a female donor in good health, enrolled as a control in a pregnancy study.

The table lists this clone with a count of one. CDR3 loop: CASSPWADYGNEQFF. The CDR3 bases are TGTGCCAGCAGCCCCTGGGCGGACTATGGCAATGAGCAGTTCTTC. This sequence joins TRBV2 and TRBJ2-1, with TRBD2 as a possible D gene (6 bases). V lost 6 bases, J lost 6 bases, and 18 bases lay in between. The germline gives CDR1 SNHLY, CDR2 FYNNEI. The CDR3 runs to 15 residues.

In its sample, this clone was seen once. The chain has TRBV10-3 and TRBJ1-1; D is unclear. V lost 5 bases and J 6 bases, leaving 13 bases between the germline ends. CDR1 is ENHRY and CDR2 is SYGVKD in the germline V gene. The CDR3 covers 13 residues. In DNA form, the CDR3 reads TGTGCCATCAGTCCCCTCGGGTACGCTGAAGCTTTCTTT. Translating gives CAISPLGYAEAFF.

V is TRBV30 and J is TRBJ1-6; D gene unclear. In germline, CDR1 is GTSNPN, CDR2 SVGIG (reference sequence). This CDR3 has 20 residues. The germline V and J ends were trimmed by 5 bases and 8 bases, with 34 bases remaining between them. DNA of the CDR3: TGTGCCTGGTTGCCGGTTCTGGAGAGCGAACCCTACCCCCCCTATTCACCCCTCCACTTT. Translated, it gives CAWLPVLESEPYPPYSPLHF.

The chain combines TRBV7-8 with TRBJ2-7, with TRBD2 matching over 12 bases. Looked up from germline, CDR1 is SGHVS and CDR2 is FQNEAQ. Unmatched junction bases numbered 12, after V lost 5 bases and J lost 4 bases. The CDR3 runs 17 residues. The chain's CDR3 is CASSTDDRLAGVYEQYF. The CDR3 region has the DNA TGTGCCAGCAGCACTGACGACAGACTAGCGGGGGTTTACGAGCAGTACTTC.

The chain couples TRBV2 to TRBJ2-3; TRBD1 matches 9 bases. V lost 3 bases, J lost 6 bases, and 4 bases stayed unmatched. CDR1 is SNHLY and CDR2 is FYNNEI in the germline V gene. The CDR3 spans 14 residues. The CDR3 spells CASSDYGQGDTQYF. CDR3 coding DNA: TGTGCCAGCAGTGACTACGGACAGGGGGATACGCAGTATTTT.

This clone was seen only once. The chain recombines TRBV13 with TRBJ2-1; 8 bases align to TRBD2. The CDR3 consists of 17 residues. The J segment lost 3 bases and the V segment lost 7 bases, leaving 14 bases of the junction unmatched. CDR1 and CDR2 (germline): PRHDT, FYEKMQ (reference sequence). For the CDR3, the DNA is TGTGCCAGCAATCAGGGAGCGGGGGCCTCAGGCTACAATGAGCAGTTCTTC. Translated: CASNQGAGASGYNEQFF.

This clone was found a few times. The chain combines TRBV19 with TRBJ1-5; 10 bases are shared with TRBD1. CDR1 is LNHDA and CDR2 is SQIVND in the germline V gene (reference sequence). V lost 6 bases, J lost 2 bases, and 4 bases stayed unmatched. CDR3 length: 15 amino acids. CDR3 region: CASRTGGIGNQPQHF. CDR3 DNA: TGTGCCAGTAGGACAGGGGGCATTGGCAATCAGCCCCAGCATTTT.

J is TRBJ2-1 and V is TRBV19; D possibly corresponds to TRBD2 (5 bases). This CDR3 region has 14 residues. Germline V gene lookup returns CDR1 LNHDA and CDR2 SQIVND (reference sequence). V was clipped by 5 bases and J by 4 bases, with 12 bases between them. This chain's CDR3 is CASSVSGFYNEQFF. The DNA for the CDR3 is TGTGCCAGTAGTGTCAGCGGCTTTTACAATGAGCAGTTCTTC.